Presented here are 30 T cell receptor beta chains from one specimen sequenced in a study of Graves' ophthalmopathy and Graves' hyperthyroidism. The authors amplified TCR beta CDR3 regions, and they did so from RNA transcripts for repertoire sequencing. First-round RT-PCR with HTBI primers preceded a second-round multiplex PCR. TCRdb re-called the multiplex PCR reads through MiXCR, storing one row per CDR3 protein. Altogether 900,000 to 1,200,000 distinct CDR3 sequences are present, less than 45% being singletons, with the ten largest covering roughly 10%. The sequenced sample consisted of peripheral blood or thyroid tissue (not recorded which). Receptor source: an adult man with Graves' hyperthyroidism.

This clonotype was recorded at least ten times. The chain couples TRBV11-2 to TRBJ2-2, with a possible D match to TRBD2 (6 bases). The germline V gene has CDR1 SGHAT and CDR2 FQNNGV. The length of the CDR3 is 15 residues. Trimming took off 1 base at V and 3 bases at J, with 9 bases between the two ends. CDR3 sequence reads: CASSLGRDYTGELFF. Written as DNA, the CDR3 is TGTGCCAGCAGCTTAGGCCGGGACTACACCGGGGAGCTGTTTTTT. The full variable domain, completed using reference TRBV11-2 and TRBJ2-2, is EAGVAQSPRYKIIEKRQSVAFWCNPISGHATLYWYQQILGQGPKLLIQFQNNGVVDDSQLPKDRFSAERLKGVDSTLKIQPAKLEDSAVYLCASSLGRDYTGELFFGEGSRLTVL.

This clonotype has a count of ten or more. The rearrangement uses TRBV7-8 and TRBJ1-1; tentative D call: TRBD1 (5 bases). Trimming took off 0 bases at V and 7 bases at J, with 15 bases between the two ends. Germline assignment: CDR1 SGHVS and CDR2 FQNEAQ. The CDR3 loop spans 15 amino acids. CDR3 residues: CASSLARDLGREAFF. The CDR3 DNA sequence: TGTGCCAGCAGCTTAGCCCGGGATCTGGGGCGTGAAGCTTTCTTT.

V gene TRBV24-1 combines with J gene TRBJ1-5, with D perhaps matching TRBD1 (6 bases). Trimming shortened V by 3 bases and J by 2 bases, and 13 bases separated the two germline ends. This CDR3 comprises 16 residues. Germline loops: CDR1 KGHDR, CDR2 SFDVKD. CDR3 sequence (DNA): TGTGCCACCAGTGATAGCGAGGGGGGTGGCAATCAGCCCCAGCATTTT. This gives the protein CATSDSEGGGNQPQHF.

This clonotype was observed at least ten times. The CDR3 region has the DNA TGCGCCAGCAGCCAAGAACCACGGACGGTCGAAGCTTTCTTT. It yields the protein CASSQEPRTVEAFF. This chain joins TRBV4-3 and TRBJ1-1; no reliable D call. Per the germline V gene, CDR1 is LGHNA and CDR2 is YSLEER. The CDR3 consists of 14 residues. Trimming removed 0 bases at V and 8 bases at J, with 13 bases between.

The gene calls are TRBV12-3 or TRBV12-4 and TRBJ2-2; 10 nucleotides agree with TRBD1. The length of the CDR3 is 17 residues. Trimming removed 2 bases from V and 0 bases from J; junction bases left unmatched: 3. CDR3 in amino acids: CASSLWTGGTNTGELFF. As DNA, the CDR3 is TGTGCCAGCAGTTTATGGACAGGGGGAACGAACACCGGGGAGCTGTTTTTT.

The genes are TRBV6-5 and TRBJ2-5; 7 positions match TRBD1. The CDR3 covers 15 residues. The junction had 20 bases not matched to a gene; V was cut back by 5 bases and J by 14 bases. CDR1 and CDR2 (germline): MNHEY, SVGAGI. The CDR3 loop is CASSKGQPTFGTLYF. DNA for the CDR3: TGTGCCAGCAGTAAGGGACAGCCAACCTTTGGTACCCTCTACTTC.

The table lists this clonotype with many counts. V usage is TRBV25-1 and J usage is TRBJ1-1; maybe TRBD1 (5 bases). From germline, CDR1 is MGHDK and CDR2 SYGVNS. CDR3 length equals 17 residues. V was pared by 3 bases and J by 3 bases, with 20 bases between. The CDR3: CASSDRGTTRRDTEAFF. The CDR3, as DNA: TGTGCCAGCAGTGATAGGGGTACGACCAGGAGGGACACTGAAGCTTTCTTT.

The chain's CDR3 is CASGFVPGQGIDEAFF. In DNA, the CDR3 is TGTGCTAGTGGTTTCGTCCCGGGACAGGGAATCGATGAAGCTTTCTTT. The chain uses TRBV12-5 and TRBJ1-1; 9 bases agree with TRBD1. V shed 3 bases and J 7 bases; nucleotides not matched to a gene: 12. From germline, CDR1 is LGHNT and CDR2 FRNRAP. The CDR3 is 16 residues long.

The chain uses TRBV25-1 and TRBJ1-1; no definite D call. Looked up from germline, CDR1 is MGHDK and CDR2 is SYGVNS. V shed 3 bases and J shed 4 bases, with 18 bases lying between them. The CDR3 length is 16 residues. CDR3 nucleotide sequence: TGTGCCAGCAGTGATGGGCTACGGCGAGTTGGCACTGAAGCTTTCTTT. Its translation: CASSDGLRRVGTEAFF.

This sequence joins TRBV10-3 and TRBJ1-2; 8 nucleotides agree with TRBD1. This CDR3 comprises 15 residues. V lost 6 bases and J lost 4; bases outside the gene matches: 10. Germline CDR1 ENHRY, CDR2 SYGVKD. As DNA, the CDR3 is TGTGCCATCAGGGACAGGGTGGCCTCAATCTATGGCTACACCTTC. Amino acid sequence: CAIRDRVASIYGYTF.

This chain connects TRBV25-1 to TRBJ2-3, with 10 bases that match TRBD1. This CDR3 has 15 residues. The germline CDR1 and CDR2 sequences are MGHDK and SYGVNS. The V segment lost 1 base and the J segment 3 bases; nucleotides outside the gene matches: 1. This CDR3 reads CASSESGQGTDTQYF. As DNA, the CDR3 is TGTGCCAGCAGTGAATCGGGACAGGGGACAGATACGCAGTATTTT. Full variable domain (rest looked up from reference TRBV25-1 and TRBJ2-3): EADIYQTPRYLVIGTGKKITLECSQTMGHDKMYWYQQDPGMELHLIHYSYGVNSTEKGDLSSESTVSRIRTEHFPLTLESARPSHTSQYLCASSESGQGTDTQYFGPGTRLTVL.

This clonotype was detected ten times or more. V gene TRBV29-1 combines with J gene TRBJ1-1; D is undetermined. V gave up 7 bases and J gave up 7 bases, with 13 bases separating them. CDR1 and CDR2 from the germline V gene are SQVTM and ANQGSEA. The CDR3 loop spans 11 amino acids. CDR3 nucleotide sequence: TGCAGCGCAACCATCGGGGTTGAAGCTTTCTTT. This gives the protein CSATIGVEAFF.

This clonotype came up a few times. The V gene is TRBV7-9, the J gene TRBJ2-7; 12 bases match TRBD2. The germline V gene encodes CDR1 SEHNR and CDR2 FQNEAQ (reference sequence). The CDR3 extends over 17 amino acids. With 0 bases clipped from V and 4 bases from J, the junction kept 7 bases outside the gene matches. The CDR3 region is CASSLAPPLAGGYEQYF. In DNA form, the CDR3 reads TGTGCCAGCAGCTTAGCCCCTCCACTAGCGGGGGGATACGAGCAGTACTTC.

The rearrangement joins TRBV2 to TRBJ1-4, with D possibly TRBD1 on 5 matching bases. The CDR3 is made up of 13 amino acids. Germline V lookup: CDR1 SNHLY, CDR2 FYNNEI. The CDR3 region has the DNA TGTGCAAGCGGCAAAGGGGCGGATGAAAAACTGTTTTTT. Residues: CASGKGADEKLFF.

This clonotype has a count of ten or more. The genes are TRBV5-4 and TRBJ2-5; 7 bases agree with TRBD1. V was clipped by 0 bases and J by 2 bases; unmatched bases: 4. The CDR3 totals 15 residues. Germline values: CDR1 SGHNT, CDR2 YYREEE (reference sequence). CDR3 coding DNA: TGTGCCAGCAGCTTGGGGCCGGGACAGCAAGAGACCCAGTACTTC. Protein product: CASSLGPGQQETQYF. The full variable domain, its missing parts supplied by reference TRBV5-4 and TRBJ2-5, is ETGVTQSPTHLIKTRGQQVTLRCSSQSGHNTVSWYQQALGQGPQFIFQYYREEENGRGNFPPRFSGLQFPNYSSELNVNALELDDSALYLCASSLGPGQQETQYFGPGTRLLVL.

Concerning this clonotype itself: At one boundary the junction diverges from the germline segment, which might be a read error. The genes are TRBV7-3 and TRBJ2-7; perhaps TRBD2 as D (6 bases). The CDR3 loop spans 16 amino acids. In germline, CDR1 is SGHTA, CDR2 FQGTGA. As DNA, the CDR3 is TGTGCCAGCACCTTAACGTCCTCCGGGAGTTCTTACGAGCAGTACTTC. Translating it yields CASTLTSSGSSYEQYF.

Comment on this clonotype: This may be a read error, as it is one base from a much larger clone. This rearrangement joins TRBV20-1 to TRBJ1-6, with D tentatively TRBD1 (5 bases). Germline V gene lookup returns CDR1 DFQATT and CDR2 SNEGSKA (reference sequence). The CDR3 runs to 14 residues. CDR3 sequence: CSAREQDYNSPPHF. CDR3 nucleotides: TGCAGTGCTAGAGAACAGGACTATAATTCACCCCCCCACTTT.

For the CDR3, the DNA is TGTGCCAGCAGAGGGGAGGCAGGGGATTCACCCCTCCACTTT. Residues: CASRGEAGDSPLHF. This chain uses TRBV6-4 with TRBJ1-6; tentatively, D is TRBD1 (6 bases). V lost 6 bases to trimming and J lost 8 bases, with 14 bases between them. This CDR3 contains 14 residues. Germline V gene data show CDR1 as MRHNA and CDR2 as SNTAGT.

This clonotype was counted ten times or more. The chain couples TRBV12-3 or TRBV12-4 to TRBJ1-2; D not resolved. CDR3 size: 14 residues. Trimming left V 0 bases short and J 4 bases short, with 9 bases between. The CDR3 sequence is CASSLAGRTYGYTF. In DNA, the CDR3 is TGTGCCAGCAGTTTAGCCGGCAGGACCTATGGCTACACCTTC.

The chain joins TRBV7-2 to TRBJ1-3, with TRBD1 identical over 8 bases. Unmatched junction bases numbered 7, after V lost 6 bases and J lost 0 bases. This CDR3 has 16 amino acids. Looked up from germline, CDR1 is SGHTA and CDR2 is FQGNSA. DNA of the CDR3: TGTGCCAGCAGTCAGACAGGGGAAGTCTCTGGAAACACCATATATTTT. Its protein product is CASSQTGEVSGNTIYF. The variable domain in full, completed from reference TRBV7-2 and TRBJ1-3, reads GAGVSQSPSNKVTEKGKDVELRCDPISGHTALYWYRQSLGQGLEFLIYFQGNSAPDKSGLPSDRFSAERTGGSVSTLTIQRTQQEDSAVYLCASSQTGEVSGNTIYFGEGSWLTVV.

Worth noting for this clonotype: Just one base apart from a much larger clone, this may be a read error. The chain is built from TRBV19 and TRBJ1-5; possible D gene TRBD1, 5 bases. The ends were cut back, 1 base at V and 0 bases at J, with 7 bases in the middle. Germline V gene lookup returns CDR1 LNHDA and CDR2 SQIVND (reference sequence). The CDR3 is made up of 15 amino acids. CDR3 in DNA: TGTGCCAGTAGTATAGTCAGGGATAGCAATCAGCCCCAGCATTTT. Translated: CASSIVRDSNQPQHF. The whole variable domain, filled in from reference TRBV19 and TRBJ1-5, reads DGGITQSPKYLFRKEGQNVTLSCEQNLNHDAMYWYRQDPGQGLRLIYYSQIVNDFQKGDIAEGYSVSREKKESFPLTVTSAQKNPTAFYLCASSIVRDSNQPQHFGDGTRLSIL.

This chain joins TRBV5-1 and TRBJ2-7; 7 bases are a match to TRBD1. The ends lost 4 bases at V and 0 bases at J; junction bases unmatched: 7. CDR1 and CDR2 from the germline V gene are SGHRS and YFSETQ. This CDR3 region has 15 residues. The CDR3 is CASSLGQDPSYEQYF. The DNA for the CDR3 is TGCGCCAGCAGCCTCGGACAGGACCCCTCCTACGAGCAGTACTTC.

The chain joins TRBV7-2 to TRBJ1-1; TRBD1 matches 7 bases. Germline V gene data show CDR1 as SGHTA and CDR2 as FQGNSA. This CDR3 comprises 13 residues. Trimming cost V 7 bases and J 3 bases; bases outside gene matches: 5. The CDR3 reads CASNRQGDTEAFF. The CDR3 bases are TGTGCCAGCAACCGACAGGGTGACACTGAAGCTTTCTTT.

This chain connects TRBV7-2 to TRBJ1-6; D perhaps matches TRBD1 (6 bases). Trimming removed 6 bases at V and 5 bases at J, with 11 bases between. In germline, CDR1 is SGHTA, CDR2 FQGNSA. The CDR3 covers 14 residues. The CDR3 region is CASRGQTDNSPLHF. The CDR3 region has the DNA TGTGCCAGCAGAGGACAGACGGATAATTCACCCCTCCACTTT.

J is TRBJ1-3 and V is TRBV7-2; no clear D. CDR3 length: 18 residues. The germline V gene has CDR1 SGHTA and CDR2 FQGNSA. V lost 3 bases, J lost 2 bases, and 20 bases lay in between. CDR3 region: CASSLNLFRQSPGNTIYF. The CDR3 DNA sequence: TGTGCCAGCAGCTTGAACTTATTCAGGCAGTCTCCTGGAAACACCATATATTTT. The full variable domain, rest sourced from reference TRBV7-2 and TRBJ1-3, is GAGVSQSPSNKVTEKGKDVELRCDPISGHTALYWYRQSLGQGLEFLIYFQGNSAPDKSGLPSDRFSAERTGGSVSTLTIQRTQQEDSAVYLCASSLNLFRQSPGNTIYFGEGSWLTVV.

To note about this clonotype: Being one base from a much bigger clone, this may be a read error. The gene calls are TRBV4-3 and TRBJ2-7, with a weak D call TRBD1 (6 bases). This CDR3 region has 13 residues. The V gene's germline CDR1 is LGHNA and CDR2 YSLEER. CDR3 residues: CAISQATGDEQYF. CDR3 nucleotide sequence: TGCGCCATCAGCCAAGCGACAGGAGACGAGCAGTACTTC.

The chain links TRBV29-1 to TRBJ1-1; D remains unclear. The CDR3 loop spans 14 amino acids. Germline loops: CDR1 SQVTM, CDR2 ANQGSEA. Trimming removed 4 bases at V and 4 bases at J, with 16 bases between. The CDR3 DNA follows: TGCAGCGTTGGTTCCTTCGGGGTGTCCACTGAAGCTTTCTTT. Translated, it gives CSVGSFGVSTEAFF.

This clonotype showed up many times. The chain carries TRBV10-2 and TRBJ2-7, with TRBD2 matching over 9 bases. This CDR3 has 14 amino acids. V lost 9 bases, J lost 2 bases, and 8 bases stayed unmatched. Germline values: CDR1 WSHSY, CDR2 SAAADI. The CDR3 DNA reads TGCGCCAGTATGGGGACTAGCAGAACCTACGAGCAGTACTTC. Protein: CASMGTSRTYEQYF.

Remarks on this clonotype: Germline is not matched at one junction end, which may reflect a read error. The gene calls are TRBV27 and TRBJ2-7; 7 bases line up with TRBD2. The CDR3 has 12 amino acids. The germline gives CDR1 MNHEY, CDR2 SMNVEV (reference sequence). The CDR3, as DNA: TGTGCCAGCAGTGAGGGGACTAACGAGCATTACTTC. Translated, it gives CASSEGTNEHYF.

The DNA of the CDR3 is TGTGCCAGCAGACCAGGGGGTAGGAACACTGAAGCTTTCTTT. It yields the protein CASRPGGRNTEAFF. This chain links TRBV7-6 with TRBJ1-1; 7 positions match TRBD1. Per germline, CDR1 SGHVS and CDR2 FNYEAQ. V shed 6 bases and J 1 base; nucleotides not matched to a gene: 5. The CDR3 spans 14 residues.